Sequencing of this T cell receptor (beta chain) was carried out in a study of blood T cell repertoires in COVID-19. The wider study: From the United States, Italy and Spain came samples of acute and convalescent COVID-19. From T cells, B-cell-depleted T cells, or PBMCs came the material, which was cDNA or gDNA.

Authors' data handling: Scientists estimated how many nucleated cells there were by amplifying reference gene primers. The method was immunoSEQ multiplex PCR; TCRdb's version includes in-frame clones alone and lacks a portion of them. V and J calls and clone size are copied from that table; D and trimming were computed from the DNA. The sample includes around 200,000 clones, 86% of them seen just once. The TCR comes from a man aged 70-80 years with active or convalescent COVID-19. Sequenced material: peripheral blood.

CDR3 nucleotides: TGTGCCAGCAGCCTTGAGGGGGATAATTCACCCCTCCACTTT. Protein: CASSLEGDNSPLHF. The V call is TRBV3-1 (or the pseudogene TRBV3-2), the J call TRBJ1-6, with D possibly being TRBD1 (6 bases). The CDR3 totals 14 residues. Germline CDR1 and CDR2: LGHDT and YNNKEL (reference sequence). Trimming left V 4 bases short and J 5 bases short, with 9 bases between.